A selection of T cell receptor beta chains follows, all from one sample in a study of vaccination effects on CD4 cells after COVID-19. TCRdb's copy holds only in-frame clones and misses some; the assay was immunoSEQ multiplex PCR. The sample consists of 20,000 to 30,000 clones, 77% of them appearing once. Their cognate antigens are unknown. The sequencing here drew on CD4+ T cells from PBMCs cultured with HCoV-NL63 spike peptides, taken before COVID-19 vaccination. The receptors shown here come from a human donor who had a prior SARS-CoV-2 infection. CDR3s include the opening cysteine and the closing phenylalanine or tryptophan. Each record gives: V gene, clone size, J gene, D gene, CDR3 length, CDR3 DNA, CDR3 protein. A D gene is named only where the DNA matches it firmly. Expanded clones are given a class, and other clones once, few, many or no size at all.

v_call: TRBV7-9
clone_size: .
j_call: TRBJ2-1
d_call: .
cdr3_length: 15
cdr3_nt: TGTGCCAGCAGCTTCGGCAGGTTACTCTACAATGAGCAGTTCTTC
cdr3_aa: CASSFGRLLYNEQFF

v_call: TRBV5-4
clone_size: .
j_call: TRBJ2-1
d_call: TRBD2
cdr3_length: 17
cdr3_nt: TGTGCCAGCAGCTTTGGTGCTAGCGGGGGGGCGGCTTATGAGCAGTTCTTC
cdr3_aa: CASSFGASGGAAYEQFF

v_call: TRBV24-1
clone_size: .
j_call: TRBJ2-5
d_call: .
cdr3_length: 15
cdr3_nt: TGTGCCACCAGTGGCAGTTTGGGGCCGGGGGAGACCCAGTACTTC
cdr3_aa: CATSGSLGPGETQYF

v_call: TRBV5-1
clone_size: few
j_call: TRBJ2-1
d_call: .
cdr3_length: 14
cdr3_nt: TGCGCCAGCAGCTTGGTGGGTAGATACAATGAGCAGTTCTTC
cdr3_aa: CASSLVGRYNEQFF

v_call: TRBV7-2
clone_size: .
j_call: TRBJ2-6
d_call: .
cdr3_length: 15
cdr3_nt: TGTGCCAGCGGCGGATGGGTCTCTGGGGCCAACGTCCTGACTTTC
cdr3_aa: CASGGWVSGANVLTF

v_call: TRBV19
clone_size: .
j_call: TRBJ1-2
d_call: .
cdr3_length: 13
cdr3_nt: TGTGCCAGTAGTATAGTAGGGGACTATGGCTACACCTTC
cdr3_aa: CASSIVGDYGYTF

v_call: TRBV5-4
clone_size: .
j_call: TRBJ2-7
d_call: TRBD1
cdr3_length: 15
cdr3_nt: TGTGCCAGCAGCTCTCCGGGACAGGACTCCTACGAGCAGTACTTC
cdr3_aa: CASSSPGQDSYEQYF

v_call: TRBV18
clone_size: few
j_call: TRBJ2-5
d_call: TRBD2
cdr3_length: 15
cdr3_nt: TGTGCCAGCTCAAGGACTAGCGGGATTCAAGAGACCCAGTACTTC
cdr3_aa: CASSRTSGIQETQYF

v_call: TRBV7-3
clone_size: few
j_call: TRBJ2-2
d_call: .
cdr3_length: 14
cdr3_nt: TGTGCCAGCAGCTTAAGTTCGAACACCGGGGAGCTGTTTTTT
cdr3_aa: CASSLSSNTGELFF

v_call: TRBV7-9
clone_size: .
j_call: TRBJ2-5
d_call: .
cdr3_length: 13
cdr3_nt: TGTGCCAGCAGCTTACTTCGGGGAGAGACCCAGTACTTC
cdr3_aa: CASSLLRGETQYF

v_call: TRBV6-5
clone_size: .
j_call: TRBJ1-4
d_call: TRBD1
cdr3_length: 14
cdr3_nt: TGTGCCAGCAGACGTACAGGGGGCGTTGAAAAACTGTTTTTT
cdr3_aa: CASRRTGGVEKLFF

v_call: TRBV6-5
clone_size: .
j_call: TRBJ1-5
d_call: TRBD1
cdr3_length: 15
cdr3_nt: TGTGCCAGCAGGAAATGGCAACAGGGGAATCAGCCCCAGCATTTT
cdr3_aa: CASRKWQQGNQPQHF

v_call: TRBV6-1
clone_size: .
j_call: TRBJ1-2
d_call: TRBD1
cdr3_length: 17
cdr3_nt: TGTGCCAGCAGCGAATCCTACAGGGGCCCTCAGGGAGAAGGCTACACCTTC
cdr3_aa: CASSESYRGPQGEGYTF

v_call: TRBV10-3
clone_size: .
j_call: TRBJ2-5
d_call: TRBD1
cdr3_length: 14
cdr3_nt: TGTGCCATCAATACAGGGGGCAGGGGAGAGACCCAGTACTTC
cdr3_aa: CAINTGGRGETQYF

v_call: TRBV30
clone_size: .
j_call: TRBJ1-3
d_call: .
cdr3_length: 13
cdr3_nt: TGTGCCTGGAGTTCTTACTCTGGAAACACCATATATTTT
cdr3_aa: CAWSSYSGNTIYF

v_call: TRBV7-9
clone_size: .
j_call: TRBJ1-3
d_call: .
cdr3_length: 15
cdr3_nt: TGTGCCAGCAGCCTTGGGACACCCTCTGGAAACACCATATATTTT
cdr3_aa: CASSLGTPSGNTIYF

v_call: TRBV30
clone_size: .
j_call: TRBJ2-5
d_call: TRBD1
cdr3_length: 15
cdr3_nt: TGTGCCTGGAGTTCAGGACAGGGCCATGCAGAGACCCAGTACTTC
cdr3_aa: CAWSSGQGHAETQYF

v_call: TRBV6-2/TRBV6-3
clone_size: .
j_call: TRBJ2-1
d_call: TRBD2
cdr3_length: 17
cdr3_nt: TGTGCCAGCAGCCGCCCGAAGACTAGCGGGAGTTACAATGAGCAGTTCTTC
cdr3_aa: CASSRPKTSGSYNEQFF

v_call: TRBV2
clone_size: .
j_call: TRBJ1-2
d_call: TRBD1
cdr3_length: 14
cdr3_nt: TGTGCCAGCAGACCGGGACAGGGGTTCTATGGCTACACCTTC
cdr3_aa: CASRPGQGFYGYTF

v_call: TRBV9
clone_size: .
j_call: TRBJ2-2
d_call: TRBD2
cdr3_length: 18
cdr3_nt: TGTGCCAGCAGCGTAGAAGTACTAGCGGAGGCGAACACCGGGGAGCTGTTTTTT
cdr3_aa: CASSVEVLAEANTGELFF

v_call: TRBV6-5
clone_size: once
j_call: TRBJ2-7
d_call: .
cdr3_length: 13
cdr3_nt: TGTGCCAGCACTTTGACAGGTTCAAGCGAGCAGTACTTC
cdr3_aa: CASTLTGSSEQYF

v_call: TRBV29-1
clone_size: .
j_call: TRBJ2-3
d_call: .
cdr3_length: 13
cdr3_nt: TGCAGCGTCCGAAGGGGCGCAGAAGATACGCAGTATTTT
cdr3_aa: CSVRRGAEDTQYF

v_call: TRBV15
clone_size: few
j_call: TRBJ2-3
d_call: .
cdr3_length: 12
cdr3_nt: TGTGCCACCAGCAGAGAACTAGGGAAGCAGTATTTT
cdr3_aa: CATSRELGKQYF

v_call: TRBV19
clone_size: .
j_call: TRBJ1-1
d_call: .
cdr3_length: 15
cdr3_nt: TGTGCCAGTAGCCGAGTAGAGCGGGGGAACACTGAAGCTTTCTTT
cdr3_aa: CASSRVERGNTEAFF

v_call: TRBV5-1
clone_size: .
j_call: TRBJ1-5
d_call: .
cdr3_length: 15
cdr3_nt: TGCGCCAGCAGCTTGGAGGGACTGGGTTATCAGCCCCAGCATTTT
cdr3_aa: CASSLEGLGYQPQHF

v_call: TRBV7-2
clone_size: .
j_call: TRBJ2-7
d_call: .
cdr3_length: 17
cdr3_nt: TGTGCCAGCAGCTTTAGAGGGCCCTATGCTACTTCCTACGAGCAGTACTTC
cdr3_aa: CASSFRGPYATSYEQYF

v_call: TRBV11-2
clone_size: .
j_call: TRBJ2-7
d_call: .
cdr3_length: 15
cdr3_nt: TGTGCCAGCAGCCGGACGGCACAGATACCCTACGAGCAGTACTTC
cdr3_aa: CASSRTAQIPYEQYF

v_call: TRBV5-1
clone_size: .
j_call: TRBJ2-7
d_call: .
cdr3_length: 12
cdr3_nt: TGCGCCAGCAGCTACCGCTCCTACGAGCAGTACTTC
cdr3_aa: CASSYRSYEQYF

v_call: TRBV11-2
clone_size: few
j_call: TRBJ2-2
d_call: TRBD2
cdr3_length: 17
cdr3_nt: TGTGCCAGCAGCTTGGGGCGCGGGGGGACGAACACCGGGGAGCTGTTTTTT
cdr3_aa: CASSLGRGGTNTGELFF

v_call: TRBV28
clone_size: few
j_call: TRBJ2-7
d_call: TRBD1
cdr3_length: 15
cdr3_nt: TGTGCCAGCAGTTTAGGGGGACAGGGTCCCTACGAGCAGTACTTC
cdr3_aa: CASSLGGQGPYEQYF

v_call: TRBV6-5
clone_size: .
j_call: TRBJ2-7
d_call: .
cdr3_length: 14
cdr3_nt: TGTGCCAGCAGTTGGACCGACACCTCCTACGAGCAGTACTTC
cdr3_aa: CASSWTDTSYEQYF

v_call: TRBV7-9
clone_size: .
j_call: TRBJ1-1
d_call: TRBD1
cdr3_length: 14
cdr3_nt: TGTGCCAGCAGCTTAGGACAGGGAGAAGAGCGAGCTTTCTTT
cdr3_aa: CASSLGQGEERAFF

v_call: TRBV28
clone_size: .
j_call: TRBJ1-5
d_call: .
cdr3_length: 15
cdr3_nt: TGTGCCAGCAAAAGACAGTCTATTGGCAATCAGCCCCAGCATTTT
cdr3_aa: CASKRQSIGNQPQHF

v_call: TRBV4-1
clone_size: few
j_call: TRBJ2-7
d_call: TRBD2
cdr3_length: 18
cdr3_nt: TGCGCCAGCAGCCCTCTACCGATGGGGCTAGCGGTAACCTACGAGCAGTACTTC
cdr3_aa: CASSPLPMGLAVTYEQYF

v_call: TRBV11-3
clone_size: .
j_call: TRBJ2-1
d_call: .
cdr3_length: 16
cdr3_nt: TGTGCCAGCAGCTTCGGACGGGAGAGTTCTCACAATGAGCAGTTCTTC
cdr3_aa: CASSFGRESSHNEQFF

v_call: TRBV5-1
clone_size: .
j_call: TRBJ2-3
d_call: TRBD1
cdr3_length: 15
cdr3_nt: TGCGCCAGCAGCCTCGGACAGGGAGGCACAGATACGCAGTATTTT
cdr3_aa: CASSLGQGGTDTQYF

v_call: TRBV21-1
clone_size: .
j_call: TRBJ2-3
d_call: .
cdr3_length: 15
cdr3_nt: TGTGCCAGCAGCAATAACATACAGGGCACAGATACGCAGTATTTT
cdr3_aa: CASSNNIQGTDTQYF

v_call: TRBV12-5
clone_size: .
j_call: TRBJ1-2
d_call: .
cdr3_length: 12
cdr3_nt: TGTGCTAGTGCCCCGGAGGGGGTAGGCTACACCTTC
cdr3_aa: CASAPEGVGYTF

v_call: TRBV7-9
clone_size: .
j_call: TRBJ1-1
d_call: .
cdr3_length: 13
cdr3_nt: TGTGCCAGCAGCTTAGGCCAGGGCACTGAAGCTTTCTTT
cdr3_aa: CASSLGQGTEAFF

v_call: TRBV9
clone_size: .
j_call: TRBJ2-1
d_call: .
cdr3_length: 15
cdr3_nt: TGTGCCAGCAGCGCGGTCGGAGGGGTATACAATGAGCAGTTCTTC
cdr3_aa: CASSAVGGVYNEQFF

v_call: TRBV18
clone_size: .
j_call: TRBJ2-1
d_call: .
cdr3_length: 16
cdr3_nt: TGTGCCAGCTCACCACCGAATTCCGACAGATACAATGAGCAGTTCTTC
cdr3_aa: CASSPPNSDRYNEQFF

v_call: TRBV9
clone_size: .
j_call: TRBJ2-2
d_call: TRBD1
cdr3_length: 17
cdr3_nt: TGTGCCAGCAGCGTAGCGGGCCAGGGGGCTTCCACCGGGGAGCTGTTTTTT
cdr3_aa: CASSVAGQGASTGELFF

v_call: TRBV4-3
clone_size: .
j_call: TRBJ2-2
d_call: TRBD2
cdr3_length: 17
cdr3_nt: TGCGCCAGCAGCCAAGTGGCACTAGCGGCGAACACCGGGGAGCTGTTTTTT
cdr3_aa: CASSQVALAANTGELFF

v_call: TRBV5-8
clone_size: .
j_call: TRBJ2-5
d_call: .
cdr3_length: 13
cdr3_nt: TGTGCCAGCAGCTTGACAAACCAAGAGACCCAGTACTTC
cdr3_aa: CASSLTNQETQYF

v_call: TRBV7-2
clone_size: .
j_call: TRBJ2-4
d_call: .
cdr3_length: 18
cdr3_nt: TGTGCCAGCAGCTTAGGACCGCGAGGCAGACTAGCCAAAAACATTCAGTACTTC
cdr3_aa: CASSLGPRGRLAKNIQYF

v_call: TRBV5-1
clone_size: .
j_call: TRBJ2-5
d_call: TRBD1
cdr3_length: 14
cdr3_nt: TGCGCCAGCAGGACTACAGGGGGAATAGAGACCCAGTACTTC
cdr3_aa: CASRTTGGIETQYF

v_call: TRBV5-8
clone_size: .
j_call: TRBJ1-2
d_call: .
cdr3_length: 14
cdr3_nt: TGTGCCAGCAGCTTCCTGGACAGATCCTATGGCTACACCTTC
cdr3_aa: CASSFLDRSYGYTF

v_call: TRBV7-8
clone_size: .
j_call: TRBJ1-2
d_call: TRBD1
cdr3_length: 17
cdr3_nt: TGTGCCAGCAGCTTACGACGGACAGGGACCTTTAACTATGGCTACACCTTC
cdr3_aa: CASSLRRTGTFNYGYTF

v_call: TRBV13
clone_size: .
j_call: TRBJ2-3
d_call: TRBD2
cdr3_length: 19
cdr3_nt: TGTGCCAGCAGCTTAAGCGCTAGCGGGATCGTACGTAGCACAGATACGCAGTATTTT
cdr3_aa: CASSLSASGIVRSTDTQYF

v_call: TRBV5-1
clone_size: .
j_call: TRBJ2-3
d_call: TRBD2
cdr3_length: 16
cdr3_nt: TGCGCCAGCAGCTTCACTCCTAGCGGTAGCACAGATACGCAGTATTTT
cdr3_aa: CASSFTPSGSTDTQYF

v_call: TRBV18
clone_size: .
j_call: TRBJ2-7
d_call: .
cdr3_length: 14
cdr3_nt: TGTGCCAGCACCAGGACCCTGTCAGATGACGAGCAGTACTTC
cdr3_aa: CASTRTLSDDEQYF

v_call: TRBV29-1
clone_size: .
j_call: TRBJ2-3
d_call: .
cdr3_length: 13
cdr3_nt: TGCAGCGTTGATAGGGGAAGCACAGATACGCAGTATTTT
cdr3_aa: CSVDRGSTDTQYF

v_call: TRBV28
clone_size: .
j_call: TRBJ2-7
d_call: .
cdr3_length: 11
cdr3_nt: TGTGCCAGCCTACAGGAATACGAGCAGTACTTC
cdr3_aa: CASLQEYEQYF

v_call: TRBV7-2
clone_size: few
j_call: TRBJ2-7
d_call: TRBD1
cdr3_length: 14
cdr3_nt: TGTGCCAGCAGCTTATGGGGACAGGGAAACGAGCAGTACTTC
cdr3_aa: CASSLWGQGNEQYF

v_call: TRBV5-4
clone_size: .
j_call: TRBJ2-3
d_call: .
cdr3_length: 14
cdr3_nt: TGTGCCAGCAGCTTGGACTACGGCACAGATACGCAGTATTTT
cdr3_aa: CASSLDYGTDTQYF

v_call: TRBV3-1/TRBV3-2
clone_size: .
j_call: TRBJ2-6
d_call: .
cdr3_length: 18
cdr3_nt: TGTGCCAGCAGCCCGAGGGGGGGGCCATGGTCTGGGGCCAACGTCCTGACTTTC
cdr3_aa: CASSPRGGPWSGANVLTF

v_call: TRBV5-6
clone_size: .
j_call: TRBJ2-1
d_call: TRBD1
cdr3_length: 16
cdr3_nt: TGTGCCAGCAGCTTAACAGGGGCAAATTTATACAATGAGCAGTTCTTC
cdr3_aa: CASSLTGANLYNEQFF

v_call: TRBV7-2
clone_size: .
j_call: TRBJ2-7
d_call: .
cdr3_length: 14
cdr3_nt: TGTGCCAGCAGCCCGGACCAGACCAGGGGCGAGCAGTACTTC
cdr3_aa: CASSPDQTRGEQYF

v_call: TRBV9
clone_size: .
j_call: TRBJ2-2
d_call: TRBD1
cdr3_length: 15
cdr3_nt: TGTGCCAGCAGCTCGGGACAGGGCGGCACCGGGGAGCTGTTTTTT
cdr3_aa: CASSSGQGGTGELFF